These 32 T cell receptor beta chains share one sample of origin, sequenced in a study of cytomegalovirus exposure and HLA in healthy donors. Both 60 Vbeta primers and 13 Jbeta primers went into the PCR. Libraries were prepared by immunoSEQ multiplex PCR; TCRdb keeps only in-frame clonotypes and omits some of them. The sample lists some 180,000 clones; 75% were seen once. The source material was PBMCs. The source of these receptors is a male donor in good health and CMV-seronegative.

On this clone itself: Other DNA sequences from this sample encode an identical CDR3 as well. The rearrangement links TRBV9 to TRBJ2-1; 7 bases align to TRBD2. The germline gives CDR1 SGDLS, CDR2 YYNGEE. The CDR3 is 14 residues long. V shed 0 bases and J 6 bases; nucleotides not matched to a gene: 3. The CDR3 region has the DNA TGTGCCAGCAGCGTAGCGGGGAGGGCCAATGAGCAGTTCTTC. Its translation: CASSVAGRANEQFF.

This clone was found a few times. The chain joins TRBV10-3 to TRBJ2-5; 9 bases line up with TRBD1. V shed 4 bases and J 7 bases; nucleotides not matched to a gene: 10. The V gene's germline CDR1 is ENHRY and CDR2 SYGVKD. The CDR3 spans 15 residues. This CDR3 is CAISVGGAQGATQYF. The CDR3 region has the DNA TGTGCCATCAGTGTAGGGGGGGCACAGGGGGCGACCCAGTACTTC.

The rearrangement uses TRBV11-1 and TRBJ2-1, with a tentative D call TRBD2 (6 bases). Germline lookup yields CDR1 SGHAT and CDR2 FQDESV (reference sequence). The CDR3 runs to 15 residues. V was pared by 2 bases and J by 5 bases, with 13 bases between. CDR3 sequence: CASSLTSWSNNEQFF. Written as DNA, the CDR3 is TGTGCCAGCAGCTTAACTAGCTGGAGTAACAATGAGCAGTTCTTC.

This clone was observed a single time. V and J are TRBV7-8 and TRBJ1-5, with D perhaps TRBD1 (5 bases). Germline CDR1 and CDR2: SGHVS and FQNEAQ. This CDR3 contains 15 residues. Trimming removed 4 bases from V and 2 bases from J, with 12 bases in between. CDR3 region: CASSSSRVGNQPQHF. The CDR3 DNA follows: TGTGCCAGCAGCTCGAGCAGGGTTGGCAATCAGCCCCAGCATTTT. Supplemented by reference TRBV7-8 and TRBJ1-5, the full variable domain reads GAGVSQSPRYKVAKRGQDVALRCDPISGHVSLFWYQQALGQGPEFLTYFQNEAQLDKSGLPSDRFFAERPEGSVSTLKIQRTQQEDSAVYLCASSSSRVGNQPQHFGDGTRLSIL.

V gene TRBV5-1 combines with J gene TRBJ1-5; maybe TRBD1 (6 bases). CDR3 size: 17 residues. Germline CDR1 and CDR2: SGHRS and YFSETQ. V lost 1 base to trimming and J lost 0 bases, with 14 bases between them. This chain's CDR3 is CASSLYPGQNSNQPQHF. The CDR3 DNA follows: TGCGCCAGCAGCTTGTATCCGGGACAAAATAGCAATCAGCCCCAGCATTTT.

This chain links TRBV6-6 with TRBJ2-1, with 11 bases identical to TRBD2. The ends lost 5 bases at V and 4 bases at J; junction bases unmatched: 4. The germline gives CDR1 MNHNY, CDR2 SVGAGI (reference sequence). There are 15 residues in the CDR3. This CDR3 reads CASSTGTSGYNEQFF. For the CDR3, the DNA is TGTGCCAGCAGTACTGGGACTAGCGGTTACAATGAGCAGTTCTTC.

The gene calls are TRBV30 and TRBJ2-6, with D perhaps TRBD1 (6 bases). This CDR3 spans 20 amino acids. In germline, CDR1 is GTSNPN, CDR2 SVGIG (reference sequence). V was cut by 0 bases and J by 0 bases, with 21 bases left in between. The CDR3, as DNA: TGTGCCTGGAGTGTGAGGGGGTTCCCTAGCAGATACTCTGGGGCCAACGTCCTGACTTTC. It translates to CAWSVRGFPSRYSGANVLTF.

The table lists this clone with a few counts. The rearrangement links TRBV10-2 to TRBJ1-2, with D possibly matching TRBD1 (5 bases). V lost 8 bases to trimming and J lost 4 bases, with 11 bases between them. The V gene's germline CDR1 is WSHSY and CDR2 SAAADI. The CDR3 consists of 12 residues. The CDR3 loop is CASSDSTYGYTF. As DNA, the CDR3 is TGCGCCAGCTCTGACAGCACCTATGGCTACACCTTC.

The chain couples TRBV7-9 to TRBJ1-2, with D maybe TRBD1 (5 bases). The CDR3 is 15 amino acids. V was clipped by 5 bases and J by 0 bases, with 13 bases between them. The germline V gene has CDR1 SEHNR and CDR2 FQNEAQ (reference sequence). DNA of the CDR3: TGTGCCAGCAGCGGTTCGGGGGTACCTAACTATGGCTACACCTTC. Its protein is CASSGSGVPNYGYTF.

This clone was seen a single time. This chain links TRBV10-3 with TRBJ2-7, with D perhaps TRBD2 (6 bases). Per germline, CDR1 ENHRY and CDR2 SYGVKD. V lost 2 bases and J lost 2, with 13 bases in between. There are 15 residues in the CDR3. CDR3 DNA sequence: TGTGCCATCAGTGAGCGTCAGCGGGCCCCCTACGAGCAGTACTTC. Translated, it gives CAISERQRAPYEQYF.

The chain couples TRBV19 to TRBJ2-7; 7 bases are a match to TRBD2. Trimming removed 5 bases from V and 2 bases from J; junction bases left unmatched: 6. The CDR3 has 14 residues. Germline CDR1 is LNHDA and CDR2 is SQIVND (reference sequence). The CDR3 here is CASSPSGSAYEQYF. For the CDR3, the DNA is TGTGCCAGTAGTCCTAGCGGATCCGCCTACGAGCAGTACTTC.

This clone was found a few times. The V gene is TRBV10-3, the J gene TRBJ2-2, with TRBD1 matching 11 bases. CDR3 length: 20 residues. The ends lost 6 bases at V and 6 bases at J; junction bases unmatched: 21. Germline CDR1 ENHRY, CDR2 SYGVKD. CDR3 loop: CAISSTGTGGYWVEAGELFF. In DNA form, the CDR3 reads TGTGCCATCAGCTCAACCGGGACAGGGGGTTATTGGGTAGAGGCCGGGGAGCTGTTTTTT.

DNA of the CDR3: TGTGCCAGCAGCTTTGGAGGGGAGATAGGTGAAGCTTTCTTT. Its translation is CASSFGGEIGEAFF. This rearrangement joins TRBV7-2 to TRBJ1-1; D might be TRBD1 (5 bases). V dropped 3 bases and J dropped 7 bases, with 15 bases sitting between them. There are 14 residues in the CDR3. The germline CDR1 and CDR2 sequences are SGHTA and FQGNSA. The full variable domain, completed using reference TRBV7-2 and TRBJ1-1, is GAGVSQSPSNKVTEKGKDVELRCDPISGHTALYWYRQSLGQGLEFLIYFQGNSAPDKSGLPSDRFSAERTGGSVSTLTIQRTQQEDSAVYLCASSFGGEIGEAFFGQGTRLTVV.

A note on this clone: Different DNA sequences within this sample yield the same CDR3. The chain joins TRBV28 to TRBJ2-1, with 13 bases aligning to TRBD2. This CDR3 has 17 residues. Germline CDR1 reads MDHEN; CDR2 reads SYDVKM. V lost 9 bases, J lost 8 bases, and 16 bases stayed unmatched. The CDR3 sequence is CASNTGTSGAAGHEQFF. CDR3 nucleotides: TGTGCCAGTAACACCGGGACTAGCGGGGCGGCGGGCCATGAGCAGTTCTTC.

The J gene is TRBJ2-7, the V gene TRBV7-8; 7 bases fit TRBD1. The CDR3 has 14 amino acids. In germline, CDR1 is SGHVS, CDR2 FQNEAQ. V was clipped by 5 bases and J by 3 bases; unmatched bases: 7. CDR3 amino acids: CASSADRVSYEQYF. In DNA, the CDR3 is TGTGCCAGCAGCGCTGACAGGGTAAGCTACGAGCAGTACTTC.

The chain employs TRBV5-1 and TRBJ1-6; 7 bases line up with TRBD1. CDR1 SGHRS and CDR2 YFSETQ come from the germline V gene. J was trimmed by 8 bases and V by 4 bases; bases with no gene match: 6. The CDR3 sequence is 14 residues long. CDR3: CASSQGGADSPLHF. CDR3 bases: TGCGCCAGCAGCCAAGGGGGCGCGGATTCACCCCTCCACTTT.

The table lists this clone with a few counts. CDR3 region: CNSSGKSSYNEQFF. The DNA of the CDR3 is TGTAATAGTAGCGGGAAGAGCTCCTACAATGAGCAGTTCTTC. This chain uses TRBV6-5 with TRBJ2-1; TRBD2 matches at 8 bases. Germline V gene lookup returns CDR1 MNHEY and CDR2 SVGAGI. CDR3 size: 14 residues.

The J gene is TRBJ2-1, the V gene TRBV4-1; 15 positions agree with TRBD2. Germline V gene sequence: CDR1 MGHRA, CDR2 YSYEKL. V dropped 3 bases and J dropped 10; count of bases not matched to a gene: 7. The CDR3 length is 16 residues. As DNA, the CDR3 is TGCGCCAGCAGCCAGGGCTCCGGGACTAGCGGGAGGGAGCAGTTCTTC. It encodes CASSQGSGTSGREQFF.

This clone came up a few times. The chain couples TRBV7-2 to TRBJ2-6; 9 bases fit TRBD1. The J segment lost 0 bases and the V segment lost 3 bases, leaving 6 bases of the junction unmatched. Germline CDR1 and CDR2: SGHTA and FQGNSA. This CDR3 has 18 residues. The CDR3 protein is CASSFKGTGSSGANVLTF. DNA of the CDR3: TGTGCCAGCAGCTTTAAGGGGACAGGGAGCTCTGGGGCCAACGTCCTGACTTTC.

A note on this clone: Within the sample, other DNA sequences also encode this same CDR3. The chain joins TRBV10-1 to TRBJ2-2; D is possibly TRBD2 (7 bases). V shed 2 bases and J shed 7 bases, with 17 bases lying between them. CDR3 length: 16 amino acids. Germline V lookup: CDR1 WNHNN, CDR2 SYGVQD (reference sequence). CDR3: CASSEGRGGTSGELFF. The CDR3 region has the DNA TGCGCCAGCAGTGAGGGGAGGGGGGGAACTAGCGGGGAGCTGTTTTTT.

The gene calls are TRBV9 and TRBJ1-1; D perhaps matches TRBD1 (6 bases). The ends were cut back, 4 bases at V and 6 bases at J, with 22 bases in the middle. The CDR3 is made up of 16 amino acids. In germline, CDR1 is SGDLS, CDR2 YYNGEE. The CDR3 region is CASSTVEGGVLAEAFF. For the CDR3, the DNA is TGTGCCAGCAGCACCGTCGAGGGGGGGGTGTTGGCTGAAGCTTTCTTT.

The chain carries TRBV19 and TRBJ2-3; D uncertain. Trimming took 3 bases from V and 3 from J, leaving 13 bases between them. Per the germline V gene, CDR1 is LNHDA and CDR2 is SQIVND (reference sequence). This CDR3 contains 15 residues. CDR3 protein: CASSIVLFRTDTQYF. CDR3 bases: TGTGCCAGTAGTATCGTGCTATTTCGGACAGATACGCAGTATTTT.

The gene calls are TRBV7-9 and TRBJ2-3; D not certain. V was pared by 2 bases and J by 4 bases, with 7 bases between. The V gene's germline CDR1 is SEHNR and CDR2 FQNEAQ (reference sequence). The CDR3 runs 13 residues. The CDR3: CASSLSPADTQYF. CDR3 sequence (DNA): TGTGCCAGCAGCTTAAGCCCTGCAGATACGCAGTATTTT.

This rearrangement joins TRBV6-4 to TRBJ2-1; D remains unclear. Germline-derived CDR1 and CDR2 are MRHNA and SNTAGT. V was shortened by 3 bases and J by 7 bases, with 10 bases between the two germline ends. CDR3 length equals 13 residues. CDR3 nucleotides: TGTGCCAGCAGTGAATCTGAGACAAATGAGCAGTTCTTC. This gives the protein CASSESETNEQFF.

For this clone: At one end, the junction sequence differs from germline, possibly due to a read error. This chain uses TRBV29-1 with TRBJ2-7; 8 bases are a match to TRBD1. Germline V gene data show CDR1 as SQVTM and CDR2 as ANQGSEA. This CDR3 contains 14 residues. The CDR3 loop is CSVIAGGRSYEQYF. CDR3 nucleotides: TGCAGCGTTATCGCAGGGGGCCGCTCCTACGAGCAGTATTTC.

This clone was counted a few times. V gene TRBV28 combines with J gene TRBJ1-4; D gene uncertain. The germline V and J ends were trimmed by 5 bases and 4 bases, with 11 bases remaining between them. Per the germline V gene, CDR1 is MDHEN and CDR2 is SYDVKM. This CDR3 is 14 amino acids long. The CDR3 is CASSPRRYNEKLFF. The CDR3 bases are TGTGCCAGCAGTCCCCGGCGGTATAATGAAAAACTGTTTTTT.

The chain has TRBV7-9 and TRBJ1-5; tentatively, D is TRBD1 (6 bases). Germline CDR1 SEHNR, CDR2 FQNEAQ (reference sequence). This CDR3 has 12 residues. V was trimmed by 5 bases and J by 6 bases, leaving 8 bases between them. CDR3 bases: TGTGCCAGCAGCCGGACAGCTCAGCCCCAGCATTTT. It specifies CASSRTAQPQHF.

J is TRBJ1-2 and V is TRBV9; D possibly corresponds to TRBD1 (5 bases). The germline V gene encodes CDR1 SGDLS and CDR2 YYNGEE. CDR3 size: 17 residues. Trimming removed 4 bases from V and 5 bases from J, with 24 bases in between. CDR3 loop: CASSPLGRRPGGYGYTF. The DNA of the CDR3 is TGTGCCAGCAGCCCGTTGGGACGGCGACCCGGAGGGTATGGCTACACCTTC.

The V gene is TRBV10-3, the J gene TRBJ1-2; TRBD1 is a possible D gene (5 bases). Trimming left V 8 bases short and J 2 bases short, with 12 bases between. CDR3 length: 13 residues. Germline loops: CDR1 ENHRY, CDR2 SYGVKD. CDR3 sequence reads: CAIAGGRNYGYTF. The CDR3 DNA reads as TGTGCCATCGCCGGGGGACGGAACTATGGCTACACCTTC.

J is TRBJ1-4 and V is TRBV4-1; TRBD1 matches at 10 bases. CDR3 length equals 15 residues. The trim removed 3 bases at V and 8 bases at J, leaving 6 bases unmatched. Germline loops: CDR1 MGHRA, CDR2 YSYEKL. The DNA for the CDR3 is TGCGCCAGCAGCCACCCGACAGGGGGCGAGGAAAAACTGTTTTTT. It encodes CASSHPTGGEEKLFF.

This clone showed up just a few times. J is TRBJ1-4 and V is TRBV6-1; no firm D call. The germline gives CDR1 MNHNS, CDR2 SASEGT. The CDR3 loop spans 15 amino acids. V shed 1 base and J shed 5 bases, with 11 bases lying between them. Written as DNA, the CDR3 is TGTGCCAGCAGTGAAGGGTGGGCAGAGAATGAAAAACTGTTTTTT. Protein sequence: CASSEGWAENEKLFF.

The J gene is TRBJ2-3, the V gene TRBV7-3; D possibly corresponds to TRBD1 (5 bases). Trimming stripped 1 base from V and 6 bases from J, with 14 bases between. Germline values: CDR1 SGHTA, CDR2 FQGTGA. The CDR3 is made up of 15 amino acids. The CDR3 DNA reads as TGTGCCAGCAGCTTAAACGCAGGGATGGGGGATACGCAGTATTTT. Protein product: CASSLNAGMGDTQYF.